This is a list of T cell receptor beta chains from one sample in a study of shared clonotypes between healthy human individuals. Sequencing was performed with immunoSEQ multiplex PCR; in TCRdb, only in-frame clones are kept and a portion is missing. The table shows 1 million to 1.2 million clones, with roughly 80% occurring only once. The sequencing sample was made of memory CD4+ T cells from PBMCs. Source of these receptors: a man aged 18 to 29 in good health. Some clones in this sample may be carry-over from other donors' samples. CDR3s include the opening cysteine and the closing phenylalanine or tryptophan. A D gene is named only where the DNA matches it firmly. A clone size is listed for some rows: how often the clone was seen (once, few, many), or a class if it is expanded.

D gene: TRBD2
J gene: TRBJ2-3
V gene: TRBV9
clone size: once
CDR3 protein: CASSVDGGTSGRGTQYF
CDR3 DNA: TGTGCCAGCAGCGTAGACGGGGGGACTAGCGGGAGAGGTACGCAGTATTTT

D gene: NA
J gene: TRBJ2-5
V gene: TRBV9
clone size: NA
CDR3 protein: CASSRRQGQETQYF
CDR3 DNA: TGTGCCAGCAGTCGTCGTCAGGGACAAGAGACCCAGTACTTC

D gene: NA
J gene: TRBJ1-2
V gene: TRBV11-2
clone size: NA
CDR3 protein: CASSFHRIYGYTF
CDR3 DNA: TGTGCCAGCAGCTTTCACAGGATCTATGGCTACACCTTC

D gene: NA
J gene: TRBJ1-2
V gene: TRBV28
clone size: once
CDR3 protein: CASTPLIPKDHYTF
CDR3 DNA: TGTGCCAGCACTCCCCTAATCCCGAAGGACCACTACACCTTC

D gene: NA
J gene: TRBJ1-1
V gene: TRBV2
clone size: few
CDR3 protein: CASSTRGTEAFF
CDR3 DNA: TGTGCCAGCAGTACTAGGGGGACTGAAGCTTTCTTT

D gene: NA
J gene: TRBJ2-5
V gene: TRBV2
clone size: NA
CDR3 protein: CASRDRLVGGETQYF
CDR3 DNA: TGTGCCAGCAGGGATAGACTAGTTGGCGGAGAGACCCAGTACTTC

D gene: TRBD1
J gene: TRBJ2-5
V gene: TRBV7-2
clone size: NA
CDR3 protein: CASSFGTGVTETQYF
CDR3 DNA: TGTGCCAGCAGCTTTGGGACAGGGGTTACGGAGACCCAGTACTTC

D gene: NA
J gene: TRBJ2-3
V gene: TRBV20-1
clone size: many
CDR3 protein: CSASLRDTQYF
CDR3 DNA: TGCAGTGCTAGTTTGAGGGATACGCAGTATTTT

D gene: TRBD1
J gene: TRBJ2-5
V gene: TRBV5-1
clone size: many
CDR3 protein: CASSAGTGGYQETQYF
CDR3 DNA: TGCGCCAGCAGCGCAGGGACAGGGGGCTATCAAGAGACCCAGTACTTC

D gene: NA
J gene: TRBJ1-4
V gene: TRBV7-8
clone size: NA
CDR3 protein: CASSLGAGYSEKLFF
CDR3 DNA: TGTGCCAGCAGCTTAGGGGCAGGGTATTCGGAAAAACTGTTTTTT

D gene: NA
J gene: TRBJ2-2
V gene: TRBV7-9
clone size: NA
CDR3 protein: CASSLDWEAGELFF
CDR3 DNA: TGTGCCAGCAGCTTAGATTGGGAGGCCGGGGAGCTGTTTTTT

D gene: TRBD1
J gene: TRBJ1-1
V gene: TRBV13
clone size: NA
CDR3 protein: CASSFVTGGEGTEAFF
CDR3 DNA: TGTGCCAGCAGCTTTGTAACAGGGGGGGAGGGCACTGAAGCTTTCTTT

D gene: TRBD1
J gene: TRBJ1-2
V gene: TRBV5-6
clone size: NA
CDR3 protein: CASSLEGRGLSYTF
CDR3 DNA: TGTGCCAGCAGCTTGGAGGGCAGGGGGCTTAGCTACACCTTC

D gene: TRBD1
J gene: TRBJ1-1
V gene: TRBV19
clone size: NA
CDR3 protein: CASTITGGGTEAFF
CDR3 DNA: TGTGCCAGTACTATTACAGGGGGAGGGACTGAAGCTTTCTTT

D gene: NA
J gene: TRBJ1-1
V gene: TRBV30
clone size: NA
CDR3 protein: CAWTDNTEAFF
CDR3 DNA: TGTGCCTGGACGGATAACACTGAAGCTTTCTTT

D gene: NA
J gene: TRBJ1-6
V gene: TRBV25-1
clone size: NA
CDR3 protein: CASRDIDSHLHF
CDR3 DNA: TGTGCCAGCAGGGACATAGATTCACACCTCCACTTT

D gene: TRBD1
J gene: TRBJ1-5
V gene: TRBV6-1
clone size: NA
CDR3 protein: CASRSGTGIQPQHF
CDR3 DNA: TGTGCCAGTCGGAGTGGGACAGGGATTCAGCCCCAGCATTTT

D gene: TRBD1
J gene: TRBJ2-6
V gene: TRBV7-8
clone size: NA
CDR3 protein: CASSGWTGGFSGANVLTF
CDR3 DNA: TGTGCCAGCAGCGGATGGACAGGGGGCTTTTCTGGGGCCAACGTCCTGACTTTC

D gene: TRBD1
J gene: TRBJ1-3
V gene: TRBV28
clone size: NA
CDR3 protein: CASRAGGEGNTIYF
CDR3 DNA: TGTGCCAGCCGAGCAGGGGGCGAAGGAAACACCATATATTTT

D gene: NA
J gene: TRBJ2-2
V gene: TRBV5-6
clone size: NA
CDR3 protein: CASSFLSFTGELFF
CDR3 DNA: TGTGCCAGCAGCTTCTTAAGCTTCACCGGGGAGCTGTTTTTT

D gene: TRBD2
J gene: TRBJ2-7
V gene: TRBV6-6
clone size: NA
CDR3 protein: CASSPRTSGSYEQYF
CDR3 DNA: TGTGCCAGCAGTCCCCGGACTAGCGGCTCCTACGAGCAGTACTTC

D gene: NA
J gene: TRBJ2-2
V gene: TRBV28
clone size: NA
CDR3 protein: CASSLWGAPNTGELFF
CDR3 DNA: TGTGCCAGCAGTTTATGGGGGGCCCCGAACACCGGGGAGCTGTTTTTT

D gene: NA
J gene: TRBJ2-7
V gene: TRBV4-1
clone size: NA
CDR3 protein: CASSQDGRSYSYEQYF
CDR3 DNA: TGCGCCAGCAGCCAAGATGGACGGTCCTACTCCTACGAGCAGTACTTC

D gene: TRBD1
J gene: TRBJ1-5
V gene: TRBV19
clone size: NA
CDR3 protein: CASRTGASVNQPQHF
CDR3 DNA: TGTGCCAGTAGAACAGGGGCGAGTGTCAATCAGCCCCAGCATTTT

D gene: NA
J gene: TRBJ1-1
V gene: TRBV27
clone size: NA
CDR3 protein: CASRHSKTGNTEAFF
CDR3 DNA: TGTGCCAGCAGGCACTCTAAGACAGGGAACACTGAAGCTTTCTTT

D gene: NA
J gene: TRBJ2-3
V gene: TRBV5-8
clone size: NA
CDR3 protein: CASSLTARGVSDTQYF
CDR3 DNA: TGTGCCAGCAGCTTGACCGCGCGAGGGGTCTCAGATACGCAGTATTTT

D gene: NA
J gene: TRBJ1-2
V gene: TRBV28
clone size: NA
CDR3 protein: CASSLTGLDYTF
CDR3 DNA: TGTGCCAGCAGTTTGACAGGCCTCGACTACACCTTC

D gene: NA
J gene: TRBJ1-5
V gene: TRBV5-1
clone size: NA
CDR3 protein: CASRLDSYSNQPQHF
CDR3 DNA: TGCGCCAGCAGGCTGGACAGTTATAGCAATCAGCCCCAGCATTTT

D gene: TRBD1
J gene: TRBJ1-5
V gene: TRBV5-1
clone size: NA
CDR3 protein: CASSLGTGSNQPQHF
CDR3 DNA: TGCGCCAGCAGCTTGGGGACAGGTAGCAATCAGCCCCAGCATTTT

D gene: NA
J gene: TRBJ1-1
V gene: TRBV28
clone size: NA
CDR3 protein: CASSSYQGFTFSTEAFF
CDR3 DNA: TGTGCCAGCAGTTCGTACCAGGGGTTCACCTTCTCCACTGAAGCTTTCTTT

D gene: NA
J gene: TRBJ2-2
V gene: TRBV11-2
clone size: NA
CDR3 protein: CASSQTTYTGELFF
CDR3 DNA: TGTGCCAGCAGCCAGACTACCTACACCGGGGAGCTGTTTTTT

D gene: NA
J gene: TRBJ2-1
V gene: TRBV2
clone size: NA
CDR3 protein: CASMLESGYNEQFF
CDR3 DNA: TGTGCCAGCATGTTGGAGAGCGGCTACAATGAGCAGTTCTTC

D gene: TRBD1
J gene: TRBJ1-2
V gene: TRBV7-2
clone size: few
CDR3 protein: CASSPRQGGRRGYTF
CDR3 DNA: TGTGCCAGCAGCCCACGACAGGGGGGGCGTAGGGGCTACACCTTC

D gene: NA
J gene: TRBJ1-2
V gene: TRBV19
clone size: NA
CDR3 protein: CASSMKLYGYTF
CDR3 DNA: TGTGCCAGTAGTATGAAACTCTATGGCTACACCTTC

D gene: TRBD1
J gene: TRBJ1-1
V gene: TRBV5-4
clone size: NA
CDR3 protein: CASSLRQGRTEAFF
CDR3 DNA: TGTGCCAGCAGCTTACGACAGGGCAGGACTGAAGCTTTCTTT

D gene: TRBD2
J gene: TRBJ2-7
V gene: TRBV6-5
clone size: NA
CDR3 protein: CASSPSGSTYEQYF
CDR3 DNA: TGTGCCAGCAGCCCTAGCGGGAGTACCTACGAGCAGTACTTC

D gene: NA
J gene: TRBJ2-2
V gene: TRBV11-3
clone size: NA
CDR3 protein: CASSFRGPGELFF
CDR3 DNA: TGTGCCAGCAGCTTTCGGGGGCCCGGGGAGCTGTTTTTT

D gene: NA
J gene: TRBJ2-7
V gene: TRBV11-1
clone size: NA
CDR3 protein: CASSLGRASVSYEQYF
CDR3 DNA: TGTGCCAGCAGCTTAGGTAGGGCTAGCGTCTCCTACGAGCAGTACTTC

D gene: NA
J gene: TRBJ2-5
V gene: TRBV5-4
clone size: NA
CDR3 protein: CASSLRTGREETQYF
CDR3 DNA: TGTGCCAGCAGCTTACGCACTGGACGTGAGGAGACCCAGTACTTC

D gene: NA
J gene: TRBJ2-2
V gene: TRBV9
clone size: NA
CDR3 protein: CASSGSGVRSWETGELFF
CDR3 DNA: TGTGCCAGCAGCGGATCCGGGGTTCGCTCTTGGGAGACCGGGGAGCTGTTTTTT

D gene: TRBD1
J gene: TRBJ2-3
V gene: TRBV5-1
clone size: NA
CDR3 protein: CASSLEVQGPTDTQYF
CDR3 DNA: TGCGCCAGCAGCTTGGAGGTACAGGGGCCCACAGATACGCAGTATTTT

D gene: NA
J gene: TRBJ1-5
V gene: TRBV30
clone size: NA
CDR3 protein: CACASTNNQPQHF
CDR3 DNA: TGTGCCTGCGCCTCCACTAACAATCAGCCCCAGCATTTT

D gene: NA
J gene: TRBJ1-1
V gene: TRBV5-6
clone size: NA
CDR3 protein: CASSPNTGTNTEAFF
CDR3 DNA: TGTGCCAGCAGCCCGAATACCGGGACCAACACTGAAGCTTTCTTT

D gene: NA
J gene: TRBJ1-5
V gene: TRBV29-1
clone size: few
CDR3 protein: CSVGEFGGQPQHF
CDR3 DNA: TGCAGCGTTGGGGAATTCGGCGGTCAGCCCCAGCATTTT

D gene: TRBD2
J gene: TRBJ2-1
V gene: TRBV30
clone size: NA
CDR3 protein: CAWSDGLDNEQFF
CDR3 DNA: TGTGCCTGGAGTGACGGACTAGACAATGAGCAGTTCTTC

D gene: TRBD2
J gene: TRBJ2-3
V gene: TRBV5-4
clone size: NA
CDR3 protein: CASSLRAGGLDTQYF
CDR3 DNA: TGTGCCAGCAGCTTGAGAGCGGGAGGGCTAGATACGCAGTATTTT

D gene: NA
J gene: TRBJ1-6
V gene: TRBV28
clone size: NA
CDR3 protein: CASRGGGSPLHF
CDR3 DNA: TGTGCCAGCAGAGGGGGGGGTTCACCCCTCCACTTT

D gene: NA
J gene: TRBJ2-3
V gene: TRBV27
clone size: NA
CDR3 protein: CASSSPGTSLGDTQYF
CDR3 DNA: TGTGCCAGCAGTTCCCCTGGGACTTCCCTCGGGGATACGCAGTATTTT

D gene: TRBD1
J gene: TRBJ1-2
V gene: TRBV2
clone size: few
CDR3 protein: CASSEEPGGMSGYTF
CDR3 DNA: TGTGCCAGCAGTGAAGAGCCAGGGGGAATGAGTGGCTACACCTTC

D gene: TRBD2
J gene: TRBJ2-2
V gene: TRBV19
clone size: NA
CDR3 protein: CASSIRGVGGELFF
CDR3 DNA: TGTGCCAGTAGTATCCGGGGGGTCGGCGGGGAGCTGTTTTTT

D gene: NA
J gene: TRBJ2-3
V gene: TRBV27
clone size: NA
CDR3 protein: CASSFRDRRGTQYF
CDR3 DNA: TGTGCCAGCAGTTTCCGGGACCGCCGAGGTACGCAGTATTTT

D gene: TRBD1
J gene: TRBJ2-7
V gene: TRBV19
clone size: few
CDR3 protein: CASSLRSGQGRVEQYF
CDR3 DNA: TGTGCCAGTAGTCTCAGGTCGGGACAGGGACGGGTCGAGCAGTACTTC

D gene: NA
J gene: TRBJ1-1
V gene: TRBV19
clone size: NA
CDR3 protein: CASSIFGVNTEAFF
CDR3 DNA: TGTGCCAGTAGTATTTTTGGGGTGAACACTGAAGCTTTCTTT

D gene: NA
J gene: TRBJ1-1
V gene: TRBV7-3
clone size: few
CDR3 protein: CASSPQARFTEAFF
CDR3 DNA: TGTGCCAGCAGCCCCCAGGCCCGGTTCACTGAAGCTTTCTTT

D gene: NA
J gene: TRBJ2-4
V gene: TRBV25-1
clone size: NA
CDR3 protein: CASSEGTLAKNIQYF
CDR3 DNA: TGTGCCAGCAGTGAGGGAACATTAGCCAAAAACATTCAGTACTTC